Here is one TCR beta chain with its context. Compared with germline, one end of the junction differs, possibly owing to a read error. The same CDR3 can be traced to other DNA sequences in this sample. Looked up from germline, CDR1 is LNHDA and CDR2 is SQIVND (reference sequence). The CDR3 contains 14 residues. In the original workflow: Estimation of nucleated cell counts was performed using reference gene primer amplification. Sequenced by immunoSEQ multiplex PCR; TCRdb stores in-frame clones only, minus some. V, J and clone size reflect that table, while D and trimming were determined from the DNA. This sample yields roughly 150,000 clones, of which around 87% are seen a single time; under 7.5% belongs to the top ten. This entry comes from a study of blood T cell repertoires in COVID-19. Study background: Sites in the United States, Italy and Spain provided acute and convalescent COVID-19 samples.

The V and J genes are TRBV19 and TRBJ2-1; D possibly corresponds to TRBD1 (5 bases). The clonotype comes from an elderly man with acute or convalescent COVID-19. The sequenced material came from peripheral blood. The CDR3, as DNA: TGTGCCAGTAGTATCGAAGGGGCCCAGAATGAGCAATTCTTC. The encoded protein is CASSIEGAQNEQFF. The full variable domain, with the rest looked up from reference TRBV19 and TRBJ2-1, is DGGITQSPKYLFRKEGQNVTLSCEQNLNHDAMYWYRQDPGQGLRLIYYSQIVNDFQKGDIAEGYSVSREKKESFPLTVTSAQKNPTAFYLCASSIEGAQNEQFFGPGTRLTVL.